The clone carrying this TCR beta chain was detected once. Its specificity is unknown. The CDR3 loop spans 15 amino acids. Germline V gene data show CDR1 as SGHRS and CDR2 as YFSETQ. Trimming took off 1 base at V and 2 bases at J, with 13 bases between the two ends. PCR primers comprised 60 Vbeta and 13 Jbeta primers. The protocol was immunoSEQ multiplex PCR, while the TCRdb copy is restricted to in-frame clones and leaves out a portion. The sample gives fewer than 200,000 clones, around 86% of which show up once; more than 0.75% is in the top ten. This sample was taken from a study of cytomegalovirus exposure and HLA in healthy donors. Broader study findings: Most of the TCR beta V segments (in an earlier analysis) were productive either about 87% or about 30% of the time. Some V segments, TRBV6-2 and TRBV6-3 among them, were indistinguishable and were therefore excluded. TCR beta chains associated with HLA were, in a later analysis, more clonally expanded than equally common others. As a later analysis revealed, the rate of TCR association differed by HLA locus, with DRB1 most and HLA-C fewest.

This sequence joins TRBV5-1 and TRBJ2-7; tentative D call: TRBD1 (5 bases). The sequencing sample was made of PBMCs. The clonotype comes from a girl aged 2 to 10 in good health and CMV-seropositive. The CDR3 bases are TGCGCCAGCAGCTTGCAGGCCAGGGAAACCTACGAGCAGTACTTC. It yields the protein CASSLQARETYEQYF.